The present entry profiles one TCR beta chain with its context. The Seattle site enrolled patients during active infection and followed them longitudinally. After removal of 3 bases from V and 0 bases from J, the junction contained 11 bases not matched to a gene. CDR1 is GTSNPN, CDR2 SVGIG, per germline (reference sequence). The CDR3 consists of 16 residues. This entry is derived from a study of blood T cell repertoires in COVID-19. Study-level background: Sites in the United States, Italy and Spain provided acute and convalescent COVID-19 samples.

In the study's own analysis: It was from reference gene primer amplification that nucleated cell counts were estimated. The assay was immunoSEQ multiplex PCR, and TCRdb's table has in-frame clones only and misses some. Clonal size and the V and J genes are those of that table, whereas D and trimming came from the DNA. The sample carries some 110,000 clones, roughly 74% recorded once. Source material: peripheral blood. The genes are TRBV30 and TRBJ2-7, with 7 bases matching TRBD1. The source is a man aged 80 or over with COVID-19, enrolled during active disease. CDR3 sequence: CAWSHSWDSISYEQYF. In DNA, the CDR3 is TGTGCCTGGAGCCATTCTTGGGACAGCATCTCCTACGAGCAGTACTTC.